The following is a T cell receptor beta chain sequence with its context. This entry is derived from a study of shared clonotypes between healthy human individuals. A CD45RA+ naive subset and a CD45RA-negative memory subset were split from CD4+ cells. Using immunoSEQ multiplex PCR, the repertoire was profiled, and TCRdb retains in-frame clones only, with some absent. The top ten clones hold 0.1% to 0.15% of a sample with a few million clones, approximately 96% of them seen once. J lost 5 bases, V lost 1 base, and 12 bases had no gene match. The CDR3 contains 16 residues. Germline V gene sequence: CDR1 SGHRS, CDR2 YFSETQ.

Sequencing used naive CD4+ T cells sorted from blood. Noted subset: CD45RA+ positively selected. This chain links TRBV5-1 with TRBJ2-7; 7 bases map to TRBD1. The clonotype originates from a man between 18 and 29 years old in good health. CDR3 in DNA: TGCGCCAGCAGCTTGTTAACAGGGGCGCGCCCGGACGAGCAGTACTTC. This translates into CASSLLTGARPDEQYF. Full variable domain (missing parts from reference TRBV5-1 and TRBJ2-7): KAGVTQTPRYLIKTRGQQVTLSCSPISGHRSVSWYQQTPGQGLQFLFEYFSETQRNKGNFPGRFSGRQFSNSRSEMNVSTLELGDSALYLCASSLLTGARPDEQYFGPGTRLTVT.